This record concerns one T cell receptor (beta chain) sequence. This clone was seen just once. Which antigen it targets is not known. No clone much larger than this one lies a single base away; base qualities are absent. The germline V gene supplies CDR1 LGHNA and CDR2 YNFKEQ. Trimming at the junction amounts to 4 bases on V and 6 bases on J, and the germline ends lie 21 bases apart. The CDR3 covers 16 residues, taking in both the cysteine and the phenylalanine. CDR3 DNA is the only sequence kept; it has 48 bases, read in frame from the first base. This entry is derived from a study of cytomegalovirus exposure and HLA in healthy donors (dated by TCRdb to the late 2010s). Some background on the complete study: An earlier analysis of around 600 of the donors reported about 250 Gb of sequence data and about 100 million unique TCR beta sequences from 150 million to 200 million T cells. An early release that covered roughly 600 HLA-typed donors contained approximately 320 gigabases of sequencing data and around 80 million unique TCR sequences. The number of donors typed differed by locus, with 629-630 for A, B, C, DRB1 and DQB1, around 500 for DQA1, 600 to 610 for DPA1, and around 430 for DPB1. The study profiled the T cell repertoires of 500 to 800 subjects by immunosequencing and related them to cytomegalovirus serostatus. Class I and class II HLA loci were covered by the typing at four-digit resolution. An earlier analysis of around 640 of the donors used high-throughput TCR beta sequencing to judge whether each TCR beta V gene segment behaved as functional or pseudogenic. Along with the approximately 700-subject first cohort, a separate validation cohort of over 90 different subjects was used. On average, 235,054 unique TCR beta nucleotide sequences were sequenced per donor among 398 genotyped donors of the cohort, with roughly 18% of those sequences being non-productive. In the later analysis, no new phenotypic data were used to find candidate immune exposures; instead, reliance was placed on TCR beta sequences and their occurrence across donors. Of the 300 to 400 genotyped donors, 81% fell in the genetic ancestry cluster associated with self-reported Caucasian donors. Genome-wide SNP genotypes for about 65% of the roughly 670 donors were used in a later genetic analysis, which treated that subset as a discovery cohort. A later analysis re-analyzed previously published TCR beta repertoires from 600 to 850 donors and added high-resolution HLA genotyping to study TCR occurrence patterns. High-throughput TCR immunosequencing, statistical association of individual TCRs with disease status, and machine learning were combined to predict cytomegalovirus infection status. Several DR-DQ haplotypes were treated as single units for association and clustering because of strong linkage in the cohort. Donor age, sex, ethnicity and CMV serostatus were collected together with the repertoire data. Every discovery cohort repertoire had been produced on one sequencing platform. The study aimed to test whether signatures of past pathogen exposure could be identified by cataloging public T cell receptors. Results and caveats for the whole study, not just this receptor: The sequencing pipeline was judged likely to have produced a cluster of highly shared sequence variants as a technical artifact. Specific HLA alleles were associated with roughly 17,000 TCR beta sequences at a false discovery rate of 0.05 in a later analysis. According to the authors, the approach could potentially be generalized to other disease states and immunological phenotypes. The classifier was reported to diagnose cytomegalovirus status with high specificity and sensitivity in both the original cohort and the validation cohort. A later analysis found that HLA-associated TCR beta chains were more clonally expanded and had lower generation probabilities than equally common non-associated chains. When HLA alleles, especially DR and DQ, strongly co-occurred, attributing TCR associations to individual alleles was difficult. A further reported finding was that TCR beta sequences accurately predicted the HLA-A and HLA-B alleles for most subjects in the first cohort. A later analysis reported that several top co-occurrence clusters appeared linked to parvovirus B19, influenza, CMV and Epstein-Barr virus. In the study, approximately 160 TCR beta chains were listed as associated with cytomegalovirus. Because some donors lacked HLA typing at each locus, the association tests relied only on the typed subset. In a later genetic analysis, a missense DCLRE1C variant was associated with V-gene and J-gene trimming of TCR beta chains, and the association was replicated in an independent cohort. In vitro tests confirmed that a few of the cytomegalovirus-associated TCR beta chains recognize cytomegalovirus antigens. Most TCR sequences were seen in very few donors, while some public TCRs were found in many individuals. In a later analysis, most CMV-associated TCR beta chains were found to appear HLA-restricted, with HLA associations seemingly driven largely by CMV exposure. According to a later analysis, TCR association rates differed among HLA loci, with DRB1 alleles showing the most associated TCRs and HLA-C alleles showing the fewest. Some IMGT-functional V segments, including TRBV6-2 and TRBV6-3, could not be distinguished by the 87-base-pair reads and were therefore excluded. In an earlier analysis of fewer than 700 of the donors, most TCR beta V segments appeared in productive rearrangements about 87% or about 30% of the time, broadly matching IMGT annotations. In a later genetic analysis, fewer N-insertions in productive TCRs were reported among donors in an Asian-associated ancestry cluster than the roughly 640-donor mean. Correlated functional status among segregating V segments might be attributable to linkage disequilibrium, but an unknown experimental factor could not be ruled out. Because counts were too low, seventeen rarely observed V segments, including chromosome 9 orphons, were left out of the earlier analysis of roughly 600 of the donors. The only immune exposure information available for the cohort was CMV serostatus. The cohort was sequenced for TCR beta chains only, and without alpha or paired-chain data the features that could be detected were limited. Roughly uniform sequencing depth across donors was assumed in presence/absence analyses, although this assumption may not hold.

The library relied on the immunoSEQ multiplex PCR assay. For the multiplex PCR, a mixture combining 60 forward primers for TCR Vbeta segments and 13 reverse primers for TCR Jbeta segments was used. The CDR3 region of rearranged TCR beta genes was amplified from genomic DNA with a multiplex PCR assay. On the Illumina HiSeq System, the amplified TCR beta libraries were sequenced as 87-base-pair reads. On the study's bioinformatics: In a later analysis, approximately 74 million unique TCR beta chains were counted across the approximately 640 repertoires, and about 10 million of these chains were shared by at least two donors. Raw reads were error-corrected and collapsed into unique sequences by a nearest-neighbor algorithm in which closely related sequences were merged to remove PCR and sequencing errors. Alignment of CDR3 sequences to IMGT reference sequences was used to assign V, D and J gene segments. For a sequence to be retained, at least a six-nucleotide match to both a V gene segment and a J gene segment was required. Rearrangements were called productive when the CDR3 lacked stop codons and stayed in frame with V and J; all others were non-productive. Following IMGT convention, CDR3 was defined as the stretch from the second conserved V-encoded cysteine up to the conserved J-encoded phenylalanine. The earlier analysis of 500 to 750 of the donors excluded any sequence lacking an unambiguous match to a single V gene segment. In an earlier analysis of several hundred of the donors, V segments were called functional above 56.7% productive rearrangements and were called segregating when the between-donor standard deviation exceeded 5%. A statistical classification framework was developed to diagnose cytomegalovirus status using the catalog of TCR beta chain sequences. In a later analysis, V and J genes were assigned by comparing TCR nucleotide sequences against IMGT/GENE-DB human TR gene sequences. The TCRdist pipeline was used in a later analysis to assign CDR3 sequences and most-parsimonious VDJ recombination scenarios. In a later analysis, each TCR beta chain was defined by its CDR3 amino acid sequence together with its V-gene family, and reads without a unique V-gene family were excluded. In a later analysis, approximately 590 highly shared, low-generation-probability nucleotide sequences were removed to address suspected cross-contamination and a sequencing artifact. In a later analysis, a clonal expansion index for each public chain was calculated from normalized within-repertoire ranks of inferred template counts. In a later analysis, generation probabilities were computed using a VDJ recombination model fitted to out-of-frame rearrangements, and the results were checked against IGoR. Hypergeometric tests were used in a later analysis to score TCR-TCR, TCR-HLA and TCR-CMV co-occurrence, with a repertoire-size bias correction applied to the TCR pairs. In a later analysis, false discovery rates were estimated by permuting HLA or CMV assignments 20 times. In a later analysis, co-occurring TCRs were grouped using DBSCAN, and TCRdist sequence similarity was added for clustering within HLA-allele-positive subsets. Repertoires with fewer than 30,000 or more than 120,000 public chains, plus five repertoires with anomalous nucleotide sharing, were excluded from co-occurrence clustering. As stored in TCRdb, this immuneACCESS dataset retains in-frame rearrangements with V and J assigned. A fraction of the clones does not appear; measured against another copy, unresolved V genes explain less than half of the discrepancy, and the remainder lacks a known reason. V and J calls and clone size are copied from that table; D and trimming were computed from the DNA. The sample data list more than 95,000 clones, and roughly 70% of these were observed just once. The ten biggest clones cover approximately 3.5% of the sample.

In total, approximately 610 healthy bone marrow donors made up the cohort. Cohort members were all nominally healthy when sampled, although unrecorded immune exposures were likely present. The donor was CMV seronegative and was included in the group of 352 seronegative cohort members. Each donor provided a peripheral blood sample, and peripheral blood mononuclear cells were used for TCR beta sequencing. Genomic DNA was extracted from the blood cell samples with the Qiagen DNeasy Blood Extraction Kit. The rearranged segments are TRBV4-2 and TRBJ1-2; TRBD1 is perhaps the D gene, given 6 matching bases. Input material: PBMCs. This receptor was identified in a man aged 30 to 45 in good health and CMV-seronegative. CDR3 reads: CASSPHYRVIENGYTF. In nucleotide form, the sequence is TGTGCCAGCAGCCCTCACTACAGGGTCATTGAGAATGGCTACACCTTC.